A single sample gave rise to the 11 T cell receptor beta chains below, sequenced in a study of blood T cell repertoires in COVID-19. Measured with immunoSEQ multiplex PCR; TCRdb has only the in-frame clones, and not every one. This table holds fewer than 100,000 clones, about 80% found once. Sample: peripheral blood. These receptors were collected from a woman between 65 and 79 years old with acute or convalescent COVID-19.

J is TRBJ2-7 and V is TRBV28; D perhaps matches TRBD2 (6 bases). Trimming left V 2 bases short and J 13 bases short, with 15 bases between. The germline gives CDR1 MDHEN, CDR2 SYDVKM. The CDR3 spans 12 residues. The DNA of the CDR3 is TGTGCCAGCAGTTTAGGGGAGCTAGCGCATTACTTC. It is translated as CASSLGELAHYF.

The chain combines TRBV6-5 with TRBJ1-5; no clear D. The germline CDR1 and CDR2 sequences are MNHEY and SVGAGI. The CDR3 consists of 13 residues. The V end was cut by 5 bases, the J end by 4 bases, with 9 bases between. The CDR3 loop is CASSLQPNQPQHF. CDR3 nucleotides: TGTGCCAGCAGTCTACAGCCAAATCAGCCCCAGCATTTT.

The rearrangement uses TRBV5-1 and TRBJ1-4; 7 nucleotides line up with TRBD1. Germline loops: CDR1 SGHRS, CDR2 YFSETQ. V lost 6 bases and J lost 4; bases outside the gene matches: 3. The CDR3 is 13 residues long. In DNA, the CDR3 is TGCGCCAGCACGACAGGGATTAATGAAAAACTGTTTTTT. It translates to CASTTGINEKLFF.

This clone was seen more than once but under ten times. V is TRBV25-1 and J is TRBJ1-5; 11 positions match TRBD1. J gave up 6 bases and V 7 bases, and 2 bases lay outside the gene matches. The CDR3 runs to 13 residues. CDR1 is MGHDK and CDR2 is SYGVNS in the germline V gene. In DNA form, the CDR3 reads TGTGCCAGCAAGGGGACAGGGGGTCAGCCCCAGCATTTT. Translating gives CASKGTGGQPQHF. The variable domain in full, with the rest retrieved from reference TRBV25-1 and TRBJ1-5, is EADIYQTPRYLVIGTGKKITLECSQTMGHDKMYWYQQDPGMELHLIHYSYGVNSTEKGDLSSESTVSRIRTEHFPLTLESARPSHTSQYLCASKGTGGQPQHFGDGTRLSIL.

The chain joins TRBV6-5 to TRBJ1-2; 8 bases agree with TRBD1. The CDR3 loop spans 12 amino acids. Germline trimming cut 6 bases from V and 8 bases from J; bases unmatched to any gene: 5. Germline loops: CDR1 MNHEY, CDR2 SVGAGI. CDR3 DNA sequence: TGTGCCAGCAGCGACAGGGGCTGGGGCTACACCTTC. The encoded protein is CASSDRGWGYTF.

There are a few counts of this clone. V usage is TRBV28 and J usage is TRBJ2-7, with 9 bases that match TRBD1. J was trimmed by 1 base and V by 2 bases; bases with no gene match: 21. In germline, CDR1 is MDHEN, CDR2 SYDVKM. CDR3 length: 21 residues. CDR3 DNA: TGTGCCAGCAGTTTAGACCCCAGGACAGGGGTCATCGGGAGTTCATCCTACGAGCAGTACTTC. Translation: CASSLDPRTGVIGSSSYEQYF.

The chain couples TRBV2 to TRBJ1-5; 7 nucleotides match TRBD1. CDR1 is SNHLY and CDR2 is FYNNEI in the germline V gene. CDR3 length: 16 residues. Trimming took 5 bases from V and 3 from J; bases not matched to a gene: 10. The CDR3 nucleotides read TGTGCCAGCAGTTCAAAATGGACAGGAGACAATCAGCCCCAGCATTTT. Translated: CASSSKWTGDNQPQHF.

The V gene is TRBV7-9, the J gene TRBJ1-2, with TRBD1 identical over 8 bases. V was pared by 1 base and J by 4 bases, with 8 bases of the junction left unmatched. Germline V gives CDR1 SEHNR, CDR2 FQNEAQ (reference sequence). The CDR3 totals 16 residues. The CDR3 coding sequence is TGTGCCAGCAGCTTAGGTGGGCAGGGGGCCATCTATGGCTACACCTTC. It encodes CASSLGGQGAIYGYTF.

The chain employs TRBV30 and TRBJ2-7; TRBD1 aligns across 8 bases. The CDR3 is made up of 14 amino acids. Unmatched junction bases numbered 7, after V lost 1 base and J lost 5 bases. Germline CDR1 GTSNPN, CDR2 SVGIG (reference sequence). CDR3 sequence: CAWSAGQGVDEQYF. CDR3 sequence (DNA): TGTGCCTGGAGTGCTGGACAGGGAGTAGACGAGCAGTACTTC.

This chain links TRBV6-2 or TRBV6-3 with TRBJ1-1, with TRBD1 identical over 7 bases. CDR3 length equals 15 residues. Trimming removed 6 bases from V and 0 bases from J; junction bases left unmatched: 7. Germline CDR1 is MNHEY and CDR2 is SVGEGT. DNA for the CDR3: TGTGCCAGCAGCCAACGACAGGGATTGAACACTGAAGCTTTCTTT. This sequence encodes CASSQRQGLNTEAFF.

J is TRBJ1-5 and V is TRBV27; 8 nucleotides align to TRBD1. V was pared by 0 bases and J by 3 bases, with 7 bases of the junction left unmatched. Germline loops: CDR1 MNHEY, CDR2 SMNVEV (reference sequence). The CDR3 consists of 17 residues. The CDR3 nucleotides are TGTGCCAGCAGTTTATCCGGACAGGGAGGAAACAATCAGCCCCAGCATTTT. Protein: CASSLSGQGGNNQPQHF.